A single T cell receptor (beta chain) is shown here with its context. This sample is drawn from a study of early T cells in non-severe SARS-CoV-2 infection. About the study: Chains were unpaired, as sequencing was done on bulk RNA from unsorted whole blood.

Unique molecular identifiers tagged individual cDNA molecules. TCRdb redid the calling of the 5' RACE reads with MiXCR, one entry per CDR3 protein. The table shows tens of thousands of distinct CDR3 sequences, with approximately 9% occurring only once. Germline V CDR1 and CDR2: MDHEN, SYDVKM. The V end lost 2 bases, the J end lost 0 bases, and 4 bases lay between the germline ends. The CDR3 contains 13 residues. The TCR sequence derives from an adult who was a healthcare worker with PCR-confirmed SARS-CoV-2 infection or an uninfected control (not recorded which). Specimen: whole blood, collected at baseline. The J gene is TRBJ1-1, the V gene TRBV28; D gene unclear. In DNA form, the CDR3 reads TGTGCCAGCAGTTTACTAGTGAACACTGAAGCTTTCTTT. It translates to CASSLLVNTEAFF.